A single sample is the source of the 9 T cell receptor beta chains below, sequenced in a study of blood T cell repertoires in COVID-19. Clones were sequenced by immunoSEQ multiplex PCR, and TCRdb holds only the in-frame ones, with some missing. Of roughly 260,000 clones detected, over 80% appear once; the ten largest clones hold 2.5% to 3%. The sample taken for sequencing was PBMCs or T cells enriched from blood (not recorded which). These receptors all stem from a woman in her twenties or thirties with acute COVID-19.

This chain links TRBV7-2 with TRBJ1-3, with 8 bases lining up with TRBD1. V gave up 5 bases and J gave up 7 bases; unmatched junction bases: 10. The CDR3 spans 15 residues. Germline V gene data show CDR1 as SGHTA and CDR2 as FQGNSA. The CDR3, as DNA: TGTGCCAGCAGCCCGGACAGGGTGACTTCGAACACCATATATTTT. This translates into CASSPDRVTSNTIYF.

This sequence joins TRBV3-1 (or the pseudogene TRBV3-2) and TRBJ1-1, with 9 bases matching TRBD1. There are 13 residues in the CDR3. With V trimmed by 4 bases and J by 11 bases, 8 bases remained unmatched. Germline CDR1 and CDR2: LGHDT and YNNKEL (reference sequence). This CDR3 reads CASSPRDRVGAFF. CDR3 coding DNA: TGTGCCAGCAGCCCCCGGGACAGGGTTGGGGCTTTCTTT.

The rearrangement uses TRBV7-2 and TRBJ2-7; 8 positions agree with TRBD1. Trimming removed 5 bases from V and 3 bases from J; junction bases left unmatched: 9. This CDR3 contains 15 residues. Germline CDR1 reads SGHTA; CDR2 reads FQGNSA. The CDR3 here is CASSGRDRINYEQYF. In nucleotides, the CDR3 is TGTGCCAGCAGCGGCCGGGACAGGATTAACTACGAGCAGTACTTC.

The chain is built from TRBV10-2 and TRBJ2-1, with TRBD2 matching 7 bases. CDR1 and CDR2 (germline): WSHSY, SAAADI. This CDR3 comprises 16 residues. The junction had 14 bases not matched to a gene; V was cut back by 8 bases and J by 4 bases. CDR3 protein: CASLGASGYRYNEQFF. As DNA, the CDR3 is TGCGCCAGCCTCGGGGCTAGCGGATACCGATACAATGAGCAGTTCTTC.

This chain joins TRBV25-1 and TRBJ2-5, with TRBD1 as a possible D gene (7 bases). Germline V gene data show CDR1 as MGHDK and CDR2 as SYGVNS. The V gene lost 8 bases and the J gene lost 2 bases, with 12 bases spanning the gap. There are 13 residues in the CDR3. Here the CDR3 DNA reads TGTGCCAGCGGGGGGACAGCACAAGAGACCCAGTACTTC. Its translation: CASGGTAQETQYF. The full variable domain, with the rest looked up from reference TRBV25-1 and TRBJ2-5, is EADIYQTPRYLVIGTGKKITLECSQTMGHDKMYWYQQDPGMELHLIHYSYGVNSTEKGDLSSESTVSRIRTEHFPLTLESARPSHTSQYLCASGGTAQETQYFGPGTRLLVL.

This rearrangement joins TRBV7-9 to TRBJ1-4, with D tentatively TRBD1 (5 bases). Germline loops: CDR1 SEHNR, CDR2 FQNEAQ (reference sequence). Trimming took off 2 bases at V and 7 bases at J, with 14 bases between the two ends. This CDR3 comprises 15 residues. The CDR3 nucleotides are TGTGCCAGCAGCTTACCCCTTTCTAGGGGTGAAAAACTGTTTTTT. Its translation is CASSLPLSRGEKLFF.

The gene calls are TRBV27 and TRBJ2-3, with TRBD2 as a possible D gene (6 bases). Germline V CDR1 and CDR2: MNHEY, SMNVEV (reference sequence). V lost 5 bases and J lost 2, with 14 bases in between. The CDR3 extends over 15 amino acids. CDR3 DNA sequence: TGTGCCAGCAGTCTTATCGGGACTTACACAGATACGCAGTATTTT. Translated: CASSLIGTYTDTQYF.

This chain links TRBV11-3 with TRBJ1-1; 7 bases are shared with TRBD1. Trimming at V came to 5 bases and at J to 3 bases, leaving 0 bases not matched to a gene. The CDR3 loop spans 12 amino acids. In germline, CDR1 is SGHNT, CDR2 YENEEA. The CDR3 here is CASSDRDTEAFF. Written as DNA, the CDR3 is TGTGCCAGCAGCGACAGGGACACTGAAGCTTTCTTT.

CDR3 amino acids: CASGDRVTGYGGYTF. In nucleotides, the CDR3 is TGTGCCAGTGGGGACAGGGTGACGGGCTATGGTGGCTACACCTTC. This sequence joins TRBV19 and TRBJ1-2; 9 bases align to TRBD1. Per germline, CDR1 LNHDA and CDR2 SQIVND (reference sequence). CDR3 length: 15 amino acids. The V and J ends lost 8 bases and 7 bases, in that order; junction bases with no gene match: 14. Full variable domain (outside the CDR3, taken from reference TRBV19 and TRBJ1-2): DGGITQSPKYLFRKEGQNVTLSCEQNLNHDAMYWYRQDPGQGLRLIYYSQIVNDFQKGDIAEGYSVSREKKESFPLTVTSAQKNPTAFYLCASGDRVTGYGGYTFGSGTRLTVV.